These T cell receptor beta chains were read from a single sample in a study of response to subunit inactivated influenza vaccine. One entry per CDR3 protein results from TCRdb running MiXCR on the RT-PCR reads. The table has 550,000 to 800,000 distinct CDR3 sequences, 14% seen once. The sequenced sample was PBMCs from blood, obtained about 14 days before vaccination. The receptors come from a man aged 50-60 years who received an inactivated influenza vaccine. Both conserved end residues are part of each CDR3. A D gene is named only where the DNA matches it firmly. Clone size appears in some rows only: once, few, many, or a class for an expanded clone.

>NA|NA|TRBJ2-2|TRBV3-1
TGTGGCAGCACCCGGGGGGCTAATACCGGGGAGCTGTTTTTT
CGSTRGANTGELFF
>TRBD1|NA|TRBJ2-1|TRBV11-2
TGTGCCAGCAGCACCGTGAAAGGACAGGGATCCAATGAGCAGTTCTTC
CASSTVKGQGSNEQFF
>NA|many|TRBJ1-2|TRBV24-1
TGTGCCACCAGTGACGCCGGACAGATGGGTGGCTACACCTTC
CATSDAGQMGGYTF
>TRBD1|few|TRBJ2-7|TRBV7-2
TGTGCCAGCAGCCCGGCACGGACAGGGGGGTACGAGCAGTACTTC
CASSPARTGGYEQYF
>TRBD2|NA|TRBJ2-2|TRBV7-3
TGTGCCAGCAGAGGGGCTAGCGGGAGTTCGGGGGAGCTGTTTTTT
CASRGASGSSGELFF
>NA|NA|TRBJ2-3|TRBV10-3
TGTGCCATCAGTGAATCCCAGCTTGATACGCAGTATTTT
CAISESQLDTQYF
>TRBD1|few|TRBJ1-3|TRBV7-8
TGTGCCAGCAGCTCAGCGGACAGGGGGTTCGGAAACACCATATATTTT
CASSSADRGFGNTIYF
>TRBD2|NA|TRBJ2-1|TRBV5-1
TGCGCCAGCAGCTCAAGCGGGGGGGGGTCCTACAATGAGCAGTTCTTC
CASSSSGGGSYNEQFF
>NA|NA|TRBJ2-7|TRBV5-4
TGTGCCAGCAGCTCGAACAGGGACTCCTACGAGCAGTACTTC
CASSSNRDSYEQYF
>TRBD2|few|TRBJ2-1|TRBV10-3
TGTGCCATCAGACGGACTAGCGATGAGCAGTTCTTC
CAIRRTSDEQFF
>NA|NA|TRBJ2-5|TRBV20-1
TGCAGTGCTAGAGAGGACGTAGGGTACCAAGAGACCCAGTACTTC
CSAREDVGYQETQYF
>TRBD1|NA|TRBJ2-3|TRBV12-3/TRBV12-4
TGTGCCAGCAGTTTGCAGGACAGGGTAACAGATACGCAGTATTTT
CASSLQDRVTDTQYF
>NA|NA|TRBJ1-1|TRBV18
TGTGCCAGCTCACCACGAGTTGAGCCAACTGAAGCTTTCTTT
CASSPRVEPTEAFF
>NA|NA|TRBJ2-5|TRBV20-1
TGCAGTGGTCGAGGTCTGGCGGGCGTTAAAGAGACCCAGTACTTC
CSGRGLAGVKETQYF
>NA|few|TRBJ2-3|TRBV7-9
TGTGCCAGCAGCTTATTGGAGTATCCAGATACGCAGTATTTT
CASSLLEYPDTQYF
>TRBD2|few|TRBJ2-1|TRBV7-8
TGTGCCAGCAGCTATAGCGGGGGTTTCACCTACAATGAGCAGTTCTTC
CASSYSGGFTYNEQFF
>TRBD1|NA|TRBJ1-3|TRBV15
TGTGCCACCAGCAGGCTTGGACAGGGGCGATCTGGAAACACCATATATTTT
CATSRLGQGRSGNTIYF
>TRBD1|few|TRBJ2-7|TRBV3-1
TGTGCCAGCAGCCCAGGGGGTAGCGCCTACGAGCAGTACTTC
CASSPGGSAYEQYF
>NA|few|TRBJ2-7|TRBV11-2
TGTGCCAGCAGCCGTGGGCCACTTTGGGTGGACGAGCAGTACTTC
CASSRGPLWVDEQYF
>NA|few|TRBJ2-5|TRBV18
TGTGCCAGCTCACGCTTGACAGGACCTCAAGAGACCCAGTACTTC
CASSRLTGPQETQYF
>NA|NA|TRBJ2-1|TRBV7-9
TGTGCCAGCAGCTTAGGACTTATGGATGAGCAGTTCTTC
CASSLGLMDEQFF
>TRBD1|few|TRBJ1-1|TRBV20-1
TGCAGTGCTAGGAGGGGGGACAGGAACACTGAAGCTTTCTTT
CSARRGDRNTEAFF
>NA|many|TRBJ2-7|TRBV29-1
TGCAGCGGTGGTGGGGACTCCTACGAGCAGTACTTC
CSGGGDSYEQYF
>TRBD1|NA|TRBJ1-5|TRBV12-3/TRBV12-4
TGTGCCAGCAGTCGACAGGGAATAAGCAATCAGCCCCAGCATTTT
CASSRQGISNQPQHF
>TRBD1|few|TRBJ1-2|TRBV7-2
TGTGCCAGCAGCTTAGCGGGCAGGACAGGGACTTATGGCTACACCTTC
CASSLAGRTGTYGYTF
>NA|few|TRBJ1-5|TRBV12-3/TRBV12-4
TGTGCCAGCAGTTTAGACACGACGAATGGCAATCAGCCCCAGCATTTT
CASSLDTTNGNQPQHF
>NA|few|TRBJ1-1|TRBV6-1
TGTGCCAGCAGTGCCGAACCCGTGAACACTGAAGCTTTCTTT
CASSAEPVNTEAFF
>NA|few|TRBJ1-6|TRBV3-1
TGTGCCAGCAACTCCGGGCTGTATAATTCACCCCTCCACTTT
CASNSGLYNSPLHF
>NA|NA|TRBJ2-7|TRBV20-1
TGCAGTGCTAGTTCCACAGGTCACATGTACGAGCAGTACTTC
CSASSTGHMYEQYF
>NA|NA|TRBJ2-1|TRBV10-3
TGTGCCATCGGCGCGACAGACTTCAATGAGCAGTTCTTC
CAIGATDFNEQFF
>NA|few|TRBJ2-3|TRBV4-3
TGCGCCAGCAGCCAAGATCCCGGCGGGACTAGCACAGATACGCAGTATTTT
CASSQDPGGTSTDTQYF
>TRBD1|NA|TRBJ2-1|TRBV5-1
TGCGCCAGCAGCTTGCTACAGGGGAACTACAATGAGCAGTTCTTC
CASSLLQGNYNEQFF
>NA|NA|TRBJ2-3|TRBV18
TGTGCCAGCTCACCAATGGATACAGATACGCAGTATTTT
CASSPMDTDTQYF
>NA|few|TRBJ2-7|TRBV7-9
TGTGCCAGCAGCTTAGAGGGTCCAATCGAGCAGTACTTC
CASSLEGPIEQYF
>TRBD1|many|TRBJ2-2|TRBV10-3
TGTGCCATCAAACAGGGGTCCACCGGGGAGCTGTTTTTT
CAIKQGSTGELFF
>NA|NA|TRBJ2-7|TRBV12-3/TRBV12-4
TGTGCCAGCATCCCCGAACCCAGGCCCCTCTACGAGCAGTACTTC
CASIPEPRPLYEQYF
>NA|NA|TRBJ1-1|TRBV2
TGTGCCAGCAGTGACGACCCAAGGGCTTTCTTT
CASSDDPRAFF
>TRBD1|few|TRBJ1-5|TRBV4-1
TGCGCCAGCAGCCAAGGGGACAGGGAAAATCAGCCCCAGCATTTT
CASSQGDRENQPQHF
>TRBD2|NA|TRBJ2-7|TRBV20-1
TGCAGTGCTAACGATCTAGCGGGGACCTACGAGCAGTACTTC
CSANDLAGTYEQYF
>NA|NA|TRBJ1-1|TRBV4-3
TGCGCCAGCAGCCAAGTGGTTACCCTAGCCACTGAAGCTTTCTTT
CASSQVVTLATEAFF
>NA|many|TRBJ1-6|TRBV7-2
TGTGCCAGCAGCACCGCCCCAGGGGCCTATAATTCACCCCTCCACTTT
CASSTAPGAYNSPLHF
>TRBD1|few|TRBJ2-7|TRBV6-2/TRBV6-3
TGTGCCAGCAGTTACTCGAAGGATGAGGGGGCCCACTACGAGCAGTACTTC
CASSYSKDEGAHYEQYF
>TRBD1|few|TRBJ1-5|TRBV24-1
TGTGCCACCAGTGATTTGACAGGGGCTCAGCCCCAGCATTTT
CATSDLTGAQPQHF